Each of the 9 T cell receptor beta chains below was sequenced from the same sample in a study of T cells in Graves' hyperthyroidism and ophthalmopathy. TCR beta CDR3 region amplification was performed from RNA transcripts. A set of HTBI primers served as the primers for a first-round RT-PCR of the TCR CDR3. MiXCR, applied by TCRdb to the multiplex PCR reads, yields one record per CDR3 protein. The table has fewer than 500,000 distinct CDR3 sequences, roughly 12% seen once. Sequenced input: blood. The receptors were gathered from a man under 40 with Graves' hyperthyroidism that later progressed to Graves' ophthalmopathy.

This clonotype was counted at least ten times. In DNA form, the CDR3 reads TGTGCCAGCAGCTTAGAGGGGCAGCCGGGCACTGAAGCTTTCTTT. Its protein is CASSLEGQPGTEAFF. This chain uses TRBV11-2 with TRBJ1-1; a possible D gene is TRBD1 (5 bases). The CDR3 length is 15 residues. Trimming cost V 0 bases and J 4 bases, with 12 bases left between them. Germline CDR1 is SGHAT and CDR2 is FQNNGV.

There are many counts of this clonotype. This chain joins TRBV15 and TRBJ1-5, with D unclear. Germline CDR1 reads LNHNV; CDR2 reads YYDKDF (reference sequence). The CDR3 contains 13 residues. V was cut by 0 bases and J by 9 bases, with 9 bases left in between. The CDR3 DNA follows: TGTGCCACCAGCAGAGAAAGGGAATGGCCCCAGCATTTT. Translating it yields CATSREREWPQHF.

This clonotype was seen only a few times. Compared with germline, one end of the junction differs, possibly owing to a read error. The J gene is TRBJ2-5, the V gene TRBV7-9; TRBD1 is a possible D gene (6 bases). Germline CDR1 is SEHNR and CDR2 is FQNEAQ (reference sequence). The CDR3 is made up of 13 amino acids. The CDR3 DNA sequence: TGTGCCGGCAGCCTATTGAGGGGGGAGACCCAGTACTTC. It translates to CAGSLLRGETQYF.

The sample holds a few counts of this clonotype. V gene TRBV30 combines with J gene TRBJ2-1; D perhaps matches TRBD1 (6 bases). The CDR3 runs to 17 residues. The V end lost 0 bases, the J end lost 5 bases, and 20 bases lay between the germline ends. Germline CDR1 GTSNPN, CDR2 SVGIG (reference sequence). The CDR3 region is CAWSVELGLRGNNEQFF. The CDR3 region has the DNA TGTGCCTGGAGTGTAGAGCTGGGGCTCAGGGGTAACAATGAGCAGTTCTTC. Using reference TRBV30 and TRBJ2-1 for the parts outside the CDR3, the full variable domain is SQTIHQWPATLVQPVGSPLSLECTVEGTSNPNLYWYRQAAGRGLQLLFYSVGIGQISSEVPQNLSASRPQDRQFILSSKKLLLSDSGFYLCAWSVELGLRGNNEQFFGPGTRLTVL.

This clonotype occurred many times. Written as DNA, the CDR3 is TGTGCCAGCAGTATGAATCAGCCCCAGCATTTT. Translating it yields CASSMNQPQHF. This sequence joins TRBV28 and TRBJ1-5, with D uncertain. V was trimmed by 5 bases and J by 4 bases, leaving 3 bases between them. Germline values: CDR1 MDHEN, CDR2 SYDVKM. The CDR3 has 11 residues.

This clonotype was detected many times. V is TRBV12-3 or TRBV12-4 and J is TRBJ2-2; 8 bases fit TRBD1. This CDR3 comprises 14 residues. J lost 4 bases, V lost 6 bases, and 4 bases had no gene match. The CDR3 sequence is CASSRTGITGELFF. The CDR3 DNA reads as TGTGCCAGCAGCCGGACAGGGATCACCGGGGAGCTGTTTTTT.

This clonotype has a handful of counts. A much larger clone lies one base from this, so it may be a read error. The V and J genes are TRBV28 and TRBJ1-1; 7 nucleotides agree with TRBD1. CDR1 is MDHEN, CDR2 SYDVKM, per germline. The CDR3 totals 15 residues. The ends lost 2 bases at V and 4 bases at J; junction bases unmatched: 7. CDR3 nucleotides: TGTGCCAGCAGTTTAGGGGACAGAAAAGGCACTGAAGCTTTCTTT. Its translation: CASSLGDRKGTEAFF.

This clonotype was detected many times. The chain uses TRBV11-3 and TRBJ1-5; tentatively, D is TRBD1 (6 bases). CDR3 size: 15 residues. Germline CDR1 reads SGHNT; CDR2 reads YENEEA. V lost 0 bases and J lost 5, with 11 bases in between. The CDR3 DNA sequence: TGTGCCAGCAGCTTAGACTCTAACAGGGATCAGCCCCAGCATTTT. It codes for CASSLDSNRDQPQHF.

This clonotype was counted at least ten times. In nucleotides, the CDR3 is TGTGCCAGCAGTTTAAACCCTAGCGGGGGGTCAGATACGCAGTATTTT. It is translated as CASSLNPSGGSDTQYF. The rearrangement joins TRBV27 to TRBJ2-3; 11 positions match TRBD2. The CDR3 length is 16 residues. J lost 4 bases, V lost 2 bases, and 5 bases had no gene match. The germline gives CDR1 MNHEY, CDR2 SMNVEV (reference sequence).